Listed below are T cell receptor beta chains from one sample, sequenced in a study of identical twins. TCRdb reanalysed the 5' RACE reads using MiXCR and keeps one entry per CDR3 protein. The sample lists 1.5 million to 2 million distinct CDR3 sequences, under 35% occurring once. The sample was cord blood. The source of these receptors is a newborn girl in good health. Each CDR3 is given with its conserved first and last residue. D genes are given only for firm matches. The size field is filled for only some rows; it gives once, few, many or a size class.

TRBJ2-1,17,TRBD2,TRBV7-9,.,TGTGCCAGCAGCTCAGACTTAGCGGGAGGGCCGTACAATGAGCAGTTCTTC,CASSSDLAGGPYNEQFF
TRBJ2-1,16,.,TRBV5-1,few,TGCGCCAGCAGCTTGGTAATTAGCGGTGCCTACAATGAGCAGTTCTTC,CASSLVISGAYNEQFF
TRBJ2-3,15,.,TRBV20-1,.,TGCAGTGTATTCTTCGGACACCTCTCCACAGATACGCAGTATTTT,CSVFFGHLSTDTQYF
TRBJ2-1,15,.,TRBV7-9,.,TGTGCCAGCAGCTTAGTTGGACCCGACTACAATGAGCAGTTCTTC,CASSLVGPDYNEQFF
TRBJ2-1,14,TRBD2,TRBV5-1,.,TGCGCCAGCAACAAATTAGCGGGAAAGGATGAGCAGTTCTTC,CASNKLAGKDEQFF
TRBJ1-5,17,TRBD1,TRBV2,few,TGTGCCAGCAGTCCGAGACAGGGGGTAGTTAGCAATCAGCCCCAGCATTTT,CASSPRQGVVSNQPQHF
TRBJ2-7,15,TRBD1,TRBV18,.,TGTGCCAGCTCACCAGGGACAGTGCGGACCTACGAGCAGTACTTC,CASSPGTVRTYEQYF
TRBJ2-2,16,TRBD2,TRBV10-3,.,TGTGCCATCAGCCAGGGACTAGCGGGGGAATCCGGGGAGCTGTTTTTT,CAISQGLAGESGELFF
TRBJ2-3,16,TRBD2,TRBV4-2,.,TGTGCCAGCAGCCAAGGTACTAGCGGGAGCCTCGATACGCAGTATTTT,CASSQGTSGSLDTQYF
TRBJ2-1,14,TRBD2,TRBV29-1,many,TGCAGCGTTCAGCGGGGGGTCTTATACAATGAGCAGTTCTTC,CSVQRGVLYNEQFF
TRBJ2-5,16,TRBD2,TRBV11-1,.,TGTGCCAGCAGCCGTCCGGGACTACCGAGGGGAGCGACCCAGTACTTC,CASSRPGLPRGATQYF
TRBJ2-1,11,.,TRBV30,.,TGTGCCTGGACAACTTACAATGAGCAGTTCTTC,CAWTTYNEQFF
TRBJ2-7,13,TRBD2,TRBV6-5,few,TGTGCCAATCCTAGCGGGCCTTCCTACGAGCAGTACTTC,CANPSGPSYEQYF
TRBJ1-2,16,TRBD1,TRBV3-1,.,TGTGCCAGCAGCCACGAATCCGGGACAGGGAACGGAGGCTACACCTTC,CASSHESGTGNGGYTF
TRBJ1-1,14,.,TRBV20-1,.,TGCAGTGCTAGGGGGACCGCGTTGTTGGGGCAGGCTTTCTTT,CSARGTALLGQAFF
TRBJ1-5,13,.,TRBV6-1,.,TGTGCCGGTTCAGAGTGGCAGGGGCAGCCCCAGCATTTT,CAGSEWQGQPQHF
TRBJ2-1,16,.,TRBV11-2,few,TGTGCCAGCAGCTCTACCGGGACCAAAATCTACAATGAGCAGTTCTTC,CASSSTGTKIYNEQFF
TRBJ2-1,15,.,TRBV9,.,TGTGCCAGCAGCGCAGCGGATTTCTCCTACAATGAGCAGTTCTTC,CASSAADFSYNEQFF
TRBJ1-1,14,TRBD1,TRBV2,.,TGTGCCAGCACCACTGGACAGGTGAACACTGAAGCTTTCTTT,CASTTGQVNTEAFF
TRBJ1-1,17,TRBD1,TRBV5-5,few,TGTGCCAGCAGCTTCGCCCCTTACCGACAGGGGGGCACTGAAGCTTTCTTT,CASSFAPYRQGGTEAFF
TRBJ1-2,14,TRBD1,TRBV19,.,TGTGCCAGTAGTCGGGACAGTGGACTCTATGACTACACCTTC,CASSRDSGLYDYTF
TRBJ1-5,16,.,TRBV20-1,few,TGCAGTGCTAGAGCCCCGGACACCCGGAGCAATCAGCCCCAGCATTTT,CSARAPDTRSNQPQHF
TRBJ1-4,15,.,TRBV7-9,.,TGTGCCAGCACAGTGGCGGGGGGAAAAGGAGAAAAACTGTTTTTT,CASTVAGGKGEKLFF
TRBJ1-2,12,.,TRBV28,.,TGTGCCAGCCGGGACTTAGCCTATGGCTACACCTTC,CASRDLAYGYTF
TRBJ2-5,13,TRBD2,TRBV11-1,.,TGTGCCTCCAGCGCCGGGGGGAGGAAGACCCAGTACTTC,CASSAGGRKTQYF
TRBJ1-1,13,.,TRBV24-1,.,TGTGCCACCAGTGATTCCCTGAACACTGAAGCTTTCTTT,CATSDSLNTEAFF
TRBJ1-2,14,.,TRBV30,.,TGTGCCTGGAAAAAGGGCCAGTCTAACTATGGCTACACCTTC,CAWKKGQSNYGYTF
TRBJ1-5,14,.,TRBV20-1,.,TGCAGTGCTAGTAAAGGGCCCGTCAATCAGCCCCAGCATTTT,CSASKGPVNQPQHF
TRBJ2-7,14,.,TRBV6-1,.,TGTGCCAGCAGTAATTGGTTCTCAGCCCACGAGCAGTACTTC,CASSNWFSAHEQYF
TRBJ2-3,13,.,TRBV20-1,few,TGCAGTGCTAAGGGGGGAGGGGCAGATACGCAGTATTTT,CSAKGGGADTQYF
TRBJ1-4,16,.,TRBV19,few,TGTGCCAGTAGTCCGCGGACGGTTTTAACTAATGAAAAACTGTTTTTT,CASSPRTVLTNEKLFF
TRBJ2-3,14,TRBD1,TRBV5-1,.,TGTGCCAGCAGCCCCGACAGGGGTGGGGATACGCAGTATTTT,CASSPDRGGDTQYF
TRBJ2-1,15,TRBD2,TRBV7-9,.,TGTTCCAGCAGCTTGAAGGTTGCGGGAGTAAGTGAGCAGTTCTTC,CSSSLKVAGVSEQFF
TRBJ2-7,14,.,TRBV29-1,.,TGCAGCGTTGAGGAGCAGGGACACCCTAATGAGCAGTACTTC,CSVEEQGHPNEQYF
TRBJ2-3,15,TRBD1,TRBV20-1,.,TGCAGTGTTTTCCTATCGGGACAGGGCACAGATACGCAGTATTTT,CSVFLSGQGTDTQYF
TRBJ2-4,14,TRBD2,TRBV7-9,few,TGTGCCAGCAGCTCGGGACTAGCGATTGACATTCAGTACTTC,CASSSGLAIDIQYF
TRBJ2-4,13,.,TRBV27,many,TGTGCCAGCCTGGATTGGAGCAAAAACATTCAGTACTTC,CASLDWSKNIQYF
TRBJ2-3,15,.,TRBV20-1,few,TGCAGTGCTAGTCTTATCCGCGATGGGAGAAATACGCAGTATTTT,CSASLIRDGRNTQYF
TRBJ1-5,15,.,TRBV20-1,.,TGCAGTGCTCCGAGGGGGAGACTAAGCAATCAGCCCCAGCATTTT,CSAPRGRLSNQPQHF
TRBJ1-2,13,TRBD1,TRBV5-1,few,TGCGCCAGCAGCGCTACAGGGGTGCATGGCTACACCTTC,CASSATGVHGYTF
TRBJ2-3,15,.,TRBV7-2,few,TGTGCCAGCAGCTTAGAAAACGGAATCACAGATACGCAGTATTTT,CASSLENGITDTQYF
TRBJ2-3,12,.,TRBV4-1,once,TGCGCCAGCAGCCAAGGATTAGATACGCGGTATTTT,CASSQGLDTRYF
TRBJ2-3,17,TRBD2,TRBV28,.,TGTGCCAGCAGTTTAAGTTTCCGGACTAGCGAGACAGATACGCAGTATTTT,CASSLSFRTSETDTQYF
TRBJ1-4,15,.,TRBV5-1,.,TGCGCCAGCAGCTTTTCCAGGGTTTCAGGTGAAAAACTGTTTTTT,CASSFSRVSGEKLFF
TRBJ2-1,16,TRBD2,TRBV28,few,TGTGCCAGCAGTTTCGGAGCGGGAGTTCAGGACAATGAGCAGTTCTTC,CASSFGAGVQDNEQFF
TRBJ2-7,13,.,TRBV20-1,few,TGCAGTGCTAGAGATCCCGGGACGGTCGAGCAGTACTTC,CSARDPGTVEQYF
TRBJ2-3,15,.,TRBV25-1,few,TGTGCCAGCAGCGCTCAGCGAGCTAGCACAGATACGCAGTATTTT,CASSAQRASTDTQYF
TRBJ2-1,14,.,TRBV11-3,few,TGTGCCAGCAGCTTAGATCGTATAAGGAGTGAGCAGTTCTTC,CASSLDRIRSEQFF
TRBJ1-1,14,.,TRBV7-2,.,TGTGCCAGCAGCTTAGCGCTGAGGGAAACTGAAGCTTTCTTT,CASSLALRETEAFF
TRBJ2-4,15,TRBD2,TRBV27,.,TGTGCCAGCAGTTTCTCGACTAGCGGGAAAAACATTCAGTACTTC,CASSFSTSGKNIQYF
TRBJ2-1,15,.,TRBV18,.,TGTGCCAGCTCACACTCCGACACCGTTTACAATGAGCAGTTCTTC,CASSHSDTVYNEQFF
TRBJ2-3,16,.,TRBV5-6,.,TGTGCCAGCAGTTATCTCCGACGGGGAGACACAGATACGCAGTATTTT,CASSYLRRGDTDTQYF
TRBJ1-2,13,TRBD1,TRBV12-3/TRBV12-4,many,TGTGCCAGCAGTTTACAGGGGGCTGGTGGCTACACCTTC,CASSLQGAGGYTF
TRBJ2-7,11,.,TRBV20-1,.,TGCAGTGCTAGACAGGTTTACGAGCAGTACTTC,CSARQVYEQYF
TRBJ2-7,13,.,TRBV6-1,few,TGTGCCAGCAGGGGGACCGAAACCTACGAGCAGTACTTC,CASRGTETYEQYF